The 2 T cell receptor beta chains below were found in one sample sequenced in a study of molecular identifiers for immune sequencing clone quantification. TCRdb ran MiXCR on the PCR reads and lists one entry per CDR3 protein. Among hundreds of thousands of distinct CDR3 sequences, roughly 21% were seen once, and the ten largest hold 0.75% to 0.95%. Sequencing input: naive CD8+ T cells from blood, with Jurkat cell RNA spiked in. Subset denoted: FACS-sorted CD8+CD4-CCR7+CD45RA+ naive T cells. The receptors stem from a human donor in good health. Some libraries in this study had Jurkat cell RNA spiked in.

This clonotype was seen ten or more times. The chain has TRBV24-1 and TRBJ2-1; a possible D gene is TRBD1 (6 bases). The germline V and J ends were trimmed by 0 bases and 12 bases, with 17 bases remaining between them. The germline V gene encodes CDR1 KGHDR and CDR2 SFDVKD. This CDR3 contains 15 residues. Here the CDR3 DNA reads TGTGCCACCAGTGATTTGCACCAGGGGTTCCTTGTGCAGTTCTTC. It codes for CATSDLHQGFLVQFF.

Only a few counts were recorded for this clonotype. The chain links TRBV15 to TRBJ2-6, with unresolved D. The CDR3 consists of 15 residues. Germline values: CDR1 LNHNV, CDR2 YYDKDF (reference sequence). The V and J ends lost 3 bases and 4 bases respectively, with 10 bases between them. The CDR3 region has the DNA TGTGCCACCAGCAGTCAGACGTGGGGGGCCAACGTCCTGACTTTC. This encodes CATSSQTWGANVLTF.